These T cell receptor beta chains were read from a single sample in a study of CD8 T cells in ankylosing spondylitis. TCRdb fed the 5' RACE reads into MiXCR, producing one record per CDR3 protein. The sample shows about 42,000 distinct CDR3 sequences, less than 3.5% of them seen only once. The sample comprised blood, either unsorted or a sorted T cell fraction (not recorded which). These receptors came from a male donor with ankylosing spondylitis or in good health (not recorded which). Both conserved end residues are part of each CDR3. The order of the fields is J gene, clone size, V gene, D gene, CDR3 protein, CDR3 DNA. A D gene is named only where the DNA matches it firmly. Size values are once, few and many counts, or a class for expanded clones, and some rows have none.

j_gene: TRBJ1-1; abundance: many; v_gene: TRBV9; d_gene: -; CDR3aa: CASSVDQGGTEAFF; CDR3nt: TGTGCCAGCAGCGTAGACCAGGGAGGGACTGAAGCTTTCTTT
j_gene: TRBJ2-1; abundance: many; v_gene: TRBV9; d_gene: -; CDR3aa: CASSVDPLYEQFF; CDR3nt: TGTGCCAGCAGCGTAGACCCCCTATATGAGCAGTTCTTC
j_gene: TRBJ2-1; abundance: many; v_gene: TRBV9; d_gene: TRBD2; CDR3aa: CASSVGGLAGYNEQFF; CDR3nt: TGTGCCAGCAGCGTAGGAGGACTAGCGGGATACAATGAGCAGTTCTTC
j_gene: TRBJ2-1; abundance: many; v_gene: TRBV9; d_gene: TRBD2; CDR3aa: CASSPGTSIPNEQFF; CDR3nt: TGTGCCAGCAGCCCCGGGACTAGCATCCCCAATGAGCAGTTCTTC
j_gene: TRBJ2-3; abundance: many; v_gene: TRBV9; d_gene: -; CDR3aa: CASNNAGFGPDTQYF; CDR3nt: TGTGCCAGCAACAACGCGGGATTCGGGCCAGATACGCAGTATTTT
j_gene: TRBJ2-1; abundance: many; v_gene: TRBV9; d_gene: TRBD2; CDR3aa: CASTVSGRGNNEQFF; CDR3nt: TGTGCCAGCACCGTGAGCGGGAGGGGGAACAATGAGCAGTTCTTC
j_gene: TRBJ1-1; abundance: many; v_gene: TRBV9; d_gene: -; CDR3aa: CASSVSDRAGSTEAFF; CDR3nt: TGTGCCAGCAGCGTCTCGGACAGAGCGGGAAGCACTGAAGCTTTCTTT
j_gene: TRBJ2-3; abundance: many; v_gene: TRBV9; d_gene: TRBD2; CDR3aa: CASSVTSGRAKGTDTQYF; CDR3nt: TGTGCCAGCAGCGTAACTAGCGGGAGGGCCAAGGGCACAGATACGCAGTATTTT
j_gene: TRBJ2-5; abundance: many; v_gene: TRBV9; d_gene: TRBD2; CDR3aa: CASSVRLAGEETQYF; CDR3nt: TGTGCCAGCAGCGTAAGACTAGCGGGGGAAGAGACCCAGTACTTC
j_gene: TRBJ2-3; abundance: many; v_gene: TRBV9; d_gene: TRBD2; CDR3aa: CASSALRTSGRRVDTQYF; CDR3nt: TGTGCCAGCAGCGCGCTGAGGACTAGCGGGAGGCGGGTAGATACGCAGTATTTT
j_gene: TRBJ2-7; abundance: many; v_gene: TRBV9; d_gene: -; CDR3aa: CASSVGVFSYEQYF; CDR3nt: TGTGCCAGCAGCGTAGGAGTGTTCTCCTACGAGCAGTACTTC
j_gene: TRBJ2-5; abundance: -; v_gene: TRBV9; d_gene: TRBD2; CDR3aa: CASSPRGTRETQYF; CDR3nt: TGTGCCAGCAGCCCCCGGGGGACTAGGGAGACCCAGTACTTC
j_gene: TRBJ1-1; abundance: -; v_gene: TRBV9; d_gene: -; CDR3aa: CASSGGTTQVNTEAFF; CDR3nt: TGTGCCAGCAGCGGCGGGACGACACAAGTGAACACTGAAGCTTTCTTT
j_gene: TRBJ2-2; abundance: many; v_gene: TRBV9; d_gene: TRBD2; CDR3aa: CASSPPGTSGKTGELFF; CDR3nt: TGTGCCAGCAGCCCCCCTGGGACTAGCGGAAAAACCGGGGAGCTGTTTTTT
j_gene: TRBJ2-7; abundance: many; v_gene: TRBV9; d_gene: TRBD1; CDR3aa: CASSVGQGESYEQYF; CDR3nt: TGTGCCAGCAGCGTAGGACAGGGAGAATCCTACGAGCAGTACTTC
j_gene: TRBJ2-2; abundance: many; v_gene: TRBV9; d_gene: TRBD1; CDR3aa: CASSVSTGAGELFF; CDR3nt: TGTGCCAGCAGCGTATCAACAGGGGCCGGGGAGCTGTTTTTT
j_gene: TRBJ1-4; abundance: many; v_gene: TRBV9; d_gene: -; CDR3aa: CASSAGAGNTNEKLFF; CDR3nt: TGTGCCAGCAGCGCCGGGGCGGGGAACACTAATGAAAAACTGTTTTTT
j_gene: TRBJ2-5; abundance: many; v_gene: TRBV9; d_gene: -; CDR3aa: CASSLSPPPSQETQYF; CDR3nt: TGTGCCAGCAGCTTGAGTCCCCCCCCCAGCCAAGAGACCCAGTACTTC
j_gene: TRBJ1-4; abundance: many; v_gene: TRBV9; d_gene: -; CDR3aa: CASSGPGVVEKLFF; CDR3nt: TGTGCCAGCAGCGGGCCGGGGGTGGTGGAAAAACTGTTTTTT
j_gene: TRBJ2-7; abundance: many; v_gene: TRBV9; d_gene: -; CDR3aa: CASSVDVFSYEQYF; CDR3nt: TGTGCCAGCAGCGTAGACGTCTTCTCCTACGAGCAGTACTTC
j_gene: TRBJ2-7; abundance: many; v_gene: TRBV9; d_gene: TRBD1; CDR3aa: CASGTGLYEQYF; CDR3nt: TGTGCCAGCGGGACAGGCCTCTACGAGCAGTACTTC
j_gene: TRBJ2-6; abundance: many; v_gene: TRBV9; d_gene: -; CDR3aa: CASSVGFSGANVLTF; CDR3nt: TGTGCCAGCAGCGTTGGGTTCTCTGGGGCCAACGTCCTGACTTTC
j_gene: TRBJ1-6; abundance: many; v_gene: TRBV9; d_gene: -; CDR3aa: CASSVEEENSPLHF; CDR3nt: TGTGCCAGCAGCGTGGAGGAGGAGAATTCACCCCTCCACTTT
j_gene: TRBJ2-7; abundance: many; v_gene: TRBV9; d_gene: TRBD2; CDR3aa: CASSLGLTPGEQYF; CDR3nt: TGTGCCAGCAGCTTGGGACTAACGCCGGGCGAGCAGTACTTC
j_gene: TRBJ2-7; abundance: many; v_gene: TRBV9; d_gene: TRBD2; CDR3aa: CASSVGGGTTYEQYF; CDR3nt: TGTGCCAGCAGCGTAGGGGGCGGGACTACCTACGAGCAGTACTTC
j_gene: TRBJ2-5; abundance: many; v_gene: TRBV21-1; d_gene: -; CDR3aa: CASSKEGGRAETQYF; CDR3nt: TGTGCCAGCAGCAAAGAGGGCGGGAGGGCGGAGACCCAGTACTTC
j_gene: TRBJ2-7; abundance: many; v_gene: TRBV9; d_gene: TRBD2; CDR3aa: CASSSGLAGVYEQYF; CDR3nt: TGTGCCAGCAGCTCCGGACTAGCGGGAGTATACGAGCAGTACTTC
j_gene: TRBJ2-1; abundance: many; v_gene: TRBV9; d_gene: TRBD2; CDR3aa: CASSTSSGSLNEQFF; CDR3nt: TGTGCCAGCAGCACCTCTAGCGGGAGTTTGAATGAGCAGTTCTTC
j_gene: TRBJ1-1; abundance: many; v_gene: TRBV9; d_gene: TRBD1; CDR3aa: CASSNRQGANTEAFF; CDR3nt: TGTGCCAGCAGCAACCGACAGGGGGCTAACACTGAAGCTTTCTTT
j_gene: TRBJ2-7; abundance: many; v_gene: TRBV9; d_gene: -; CDR3aa: CASSVEAPPSEQYF; CDR3nt: TGTGCCAGCAGCGTAGAGGCACCTCCCTCCGAGCAGTACTTC
j_gene: TRBJ2-3; abundance: many; v_gene: TRBV9; d_gene: TRBD2; CDR3aa: CASSVDGLAPYTQYF; CDR3nt: TGTGCCAGCAGCGTAGATGGACTAGCGCCTTATACGCAGTATTTT
j_gene: TRBJ1-5; abundance: many; v_gene: TRBV9; d_gene: -; CDR3aa: CASSVGGGYQPQHF; CDR3nt: TGTGCCAGCAGCGTAGGCGGGGGCTATCAGCCCCAGCATTTT
j_gene: TRBJ1-2; abundance: many; v_gene: TRBV9; d_gene: TRBD1; CDR3aa: CASSGDRILSGYTF; CDR3nt: TGTGCCAGCAGCGGGGACAGGATCCTAAGTGGCTACACCTTC
j_gene: TRBJ2-3; abundance: many; v_gene: TRBV9; d_gene: -; CDR3aa: CASSVQGSDTQYF; CDR3nt: TGTGCCAGCAGCGTACAGGGTTCAGATACGCAGTATTTT